Reported below is one TCR beta chain. Methods used by the authors: Researchers report that nucleated cell counts were estimated from reference gene primer amplification. Data came from immunoSEQ multiplex PCR; TCRdb stores just in-frame clones and leaves some out. V and J calls and clone size are copied from that table; D and trimming were computed from the DNA. The repertoire includes 210,000 or so clones, 86% of them detected once, and about 4.1% sits in the top ten. Germline V gene data show CDR1 as LNHDA and CDR2 as SQIVND (reference sequence). Trimming took 2 bases from V and 0 from J, leaving 8 bases between them. The CDR3 totals 14 residues. The data are from a study of blood T cell repertoires in COVID-19. Study in general: T cells, B-cell-depleted T cells, or PBMCs supplied cDNA or gDNA.

Material: peripheral blood. The origin of this receptor is a man aged 50 to 60 with acute or convalescent COVID-19. The rearrangement links TRBV19 to TRBJ2-7; D unclear. CDR3 DNA: TGTGCCAGTAGTATAAGACTTCACTCCTACGAGCAGTACTTC. Translation: CASSIRLHSYEQYF. Filled out from reference TRBV19 and TRBJ2-7, the complete variable domain reads DGGITQSPKYLFRKEGQNVTLSCEQNLNHDAMYWYRQDPGQGLRLIYYSQIVNDFQKGDIAEGYSVSREKKESFPLTVTSAQKNPTAFYLCASSIRLHSYEQYFGPGTRLTVT.